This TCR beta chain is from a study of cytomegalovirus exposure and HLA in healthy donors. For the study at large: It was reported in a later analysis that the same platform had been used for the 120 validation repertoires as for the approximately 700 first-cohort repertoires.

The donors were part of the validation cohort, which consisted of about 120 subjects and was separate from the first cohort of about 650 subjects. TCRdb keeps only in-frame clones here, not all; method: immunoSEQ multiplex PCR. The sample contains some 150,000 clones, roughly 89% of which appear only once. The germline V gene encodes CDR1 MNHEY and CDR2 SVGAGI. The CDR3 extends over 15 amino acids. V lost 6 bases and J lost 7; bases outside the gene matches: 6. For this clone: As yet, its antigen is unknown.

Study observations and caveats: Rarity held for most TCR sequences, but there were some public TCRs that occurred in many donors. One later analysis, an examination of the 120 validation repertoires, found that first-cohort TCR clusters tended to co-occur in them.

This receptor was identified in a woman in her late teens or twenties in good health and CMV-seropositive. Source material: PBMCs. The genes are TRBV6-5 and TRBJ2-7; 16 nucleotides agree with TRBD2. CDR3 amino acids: CASRGLAGGKWEQYF. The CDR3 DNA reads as TGTGCCAGCAGGGGACTAGCGGGGGGGAAGTGGGAGCAGTACTTC.